The next 21 T cell receptor beta chains were all read from a single sample in a study of Ad26.COV2.S vaccination and SARS-CoV-2 variants. Treatment specified: some 19 received Ad26.COV2.S at low or high dose, single or two shots; about 5 received placebo; per-sample allocation not given. Each sample was drawn 63 days after the first injection (of vaccine or placebo). The assay was immunoSEQ multiplex PCR, and TCRdb's table has in-frame clones only and misses some. The table records a few hundred thousand clones, around 88% of them present only once. The input for sequencing was peripheral blood, taken in a trial of Ad26.COV2.S vaccine versus placebo. Receptor source: a person between 18 and 65 years old who received the Ad26.COV2.S COVID-19 vaccine or a placebo.

This rearrangement joins TRBV5-5 to TRBJ2-7; 8 bases fit TRBD2. Per germline, CDR1 SGHKS and CDR2 YYEKEE (reference sequence). This CDR3 has 15 residues. Trimming removed 1 base from V and 3 bases from J; junction bases left unmatched: 6. CDR3 sequence (DNA): TGTGCCAGCAGCTTGAGGCTAGCGGGCTACTACGAGCAGTACGTC. Translated: CASSLRLAGYYEQYV.

This clone was counted once. V gene TRBV11-2 combines with J gene TRBJ2-4; D is undetermined. V lost 3 bases to trimming and J lost 2 bases, with 8 bases between them. There are 14 residues in the CDR3. Germline values: CDR1 SGHAT, CDR2 FQNNGV. DNA of the CDR3: TGTGCCAGCAGCTTTATAGGGACCAAAAACATTCAGTACTTC. Amino acid sequence: CASSFIGTKNIQYF. Filled out from reference TRBV11-2 and TRBJ2-4, the complete variable domain reads EAGVAQSPRYKIIEKRQSVAFWCNPISGHATLYWYQQILGQGPKLLIQFQNNGVVDDSQLPKDRFSAERLKGVDSTLKIQPAKLEDSAVYLCASSFIGTKNIQYFGAGTRLSVL.

CDR3 DNA: TGTGCCAGCAGGATGACAGAGGCCTACGAGCAGTACTTC. Translating it yields CASRMTEAYEQYF. The V call is TRBV2, the J call TRBJ2-7, with D tentatively TRBD1 (5 bases). Germline V gene sequence: CDR1 SNHLY, CDR2 FYNNEI. Deletions cut 6 bases from V and 2 bases from J, with 11 bases between. There are 13 residues in the CDR3.

The CDR3 reads CASSFRQGNNSPLHF. The CDR3 nucleotides read TGTGCCAGCAGCTTTCGACAGGGTAACAATTCACCCCTCCACTTT. The chain is built from TRBV5-8 and TRBJ1-6, with 7 bases that match TRBD1. Germline V gene sequence: CDR1 SGHTS, CDR2 YDEGEE. This CDR3 has 15 residues. After removal of 2 bases from V and 7 bases from J, the junction contained 6 bases not matched to a gene.

The chain couples TRBV5-1 to TRBJ2-2; 14 bases agree with TRBD2. The CDR3 is 17 amino acids. Germline CDR1 reads SGHRS; CDR2 reads YFSETQ. V shed 3 bases and J 3 bases; nucleotides not matched to a gene: 4. This CDR3 reads CASSWGLAGEDTGELFF. The CDR3 DNA sequence: TGCGCCAGCAGCTGGGGACTAGCGGGAGAGGACACCGGGGAGCTGTTTTTT.

The V call is TRBV30, the J call TRBJ1-5; the match to TRBD1 covers 8 bases. V was pared by 1 base and J by 2 bases, with 7 bases of the junction left unmatched. The CDR3 has 16 residues. Germline CDR1 and CDR2: GTSNPN and SVGIG (reference sequence). The CDR3 DNA follows: TGTGCCTGGAGTGGTGGCAGGGGGCCCGGCAATCAGCCCCAGCATTTT. This codes for CAWSGGRGPGNQPQHF.

This rearrangement joins TRBV6-5 to TRBJ2-7; 7 bases align to TRBD1. The V gene end was trimmed by 0 bases and the J gene end by 3 bases; junction bases not matched to a gene: 5. CDR1 and CDR2 (germline): MNHEY, SVGAGI. The CDR3 loop spans 15 amino acids. The CDR3 loop reads CASSYSTPGGYEQYF. CDR3 DNA: TGTGCCAGCAGTTACTCGACCCCAGGGGGCTACGAGCAGTACTTC.

The gene calls are TRBV24-1 and TRBJ2-7; TRBD1 might be the D (6 bases). The germline V and J ends were trimmed by 3 bases and 6 bases, with 11 bases remaining between them. Germline V gene data show CDR1 as KGHDR and CDR2 as SFDVKD. The CDR3 consists of 13 residues. The CDR3: CATSDVRGGEQYF. CDR3 bases: TGTGCCACCAGTGATGTCAGAGGGGGCGAGCAGTACTTC.

The V gene is TRBV19, the J gene TRBJ2-1; TRBD2 matches at 10 bases. J lost 7 bases, V lost 3 bases, and 3 bases had no gene match. The CDR3 is made up of 14 amino acids. CDR1 is LNHDA and CDR2 is SQIVND in the germline V gene (reference sequence). CDR3 DNA sequence: TGTGCCAGTAGTATCCAGCGGGGGGGGAATGAGCAGTTCTTC. Translating it yields CASSIQRGGNEQFF.

The V and J genes are TRBV19 and TRBJ1-5; D is perhaps TRBD1 (5 bases). The V and J ends lost 5 bases and 4 bases respectively, with 12 bases between them. The CDR3 spans 14 residues. The germline CDR1 and CDR2 sequences are LNHDA and SQIVND (reference sequence). CDR3 nucleotides: TGTGCCAGTAGTGATGTGGGGGGGAATCAGCCCCAGCATTTT. Protein product: CASSDVGGNQPQHF.

V and J are TRBV29-1 and TRBJ1-1; D gene unclear. The CDR3 consists of 15 residues. Trimming left V 0 bases short and J 5 bases short, with 16 bases between. Germline lookup yields CDR1 SQVTM and CDR2 ANQGSEA. The CDR3 DNA is TGCAGCGTTGAAGATTGGCCGACCCGTGGAACTGAAGCTTTCTTT. Protein: CSVEDWPTRGTEAFF.

This clone was detected a few times. The chain is built from TRBV29-1 and TRBJ2-5; TRBD2 aligns across 7 bases. Germline V CDR1 and CDR2: SQVTM, ANQGSEA. This CDR3 spans 12 amino acids. The junction had 6 bases not matched to a gene; V was cut back by 7 bases and J by 4 bases. The CDR3 DNA is TGCAGCGCCGAGACTAGCCCAGAGACCCAGTACTTC. Translation gives CSAETSPETQYF.

The chain recombines TRBV6-5 with TRBJ2-3, with 8 bases lining up with TRBD2. V lost 4 bases and J lost 3; bases outside the gene matches: 6. Germline lookup yields CDR1 MNHEY and CDR2 SVGAGI. The CDR3 runs to 15 residues. The chain's CDR3 is CASSFFGRGTDTQYF. The CDR3 region has the DNA TGTGCCAGCAGTTTCTTCGGGAGGGGGACAGATACGCAGTATTTT.

This CDR3 reads CASSLGRYAGTEAFF. CDR3 coding DNA: TGCGCCAGCAGCTTGGGTAGGTACGCGGGCACTGAAGCTTTCTTT. The J gene is TRBJ1-1, the V gene TRBV5-1; no definite D call. CDR1 and CDR2 (germline): SGHRS, YFSETQ. Trimming removed 0 bases from V and 4 bases from J, with 13 bases in between. CDR3 length: 15 amino acids.

The V gene is TRBV19, the J gene TRBJ1-6; D might be TRBD1 (5 bases). This CDR3 has 18 amino acids. CDR1 is LNHDA, CDR2 SQIVND, per germline (reference sequence). Trimming stripped 2 bases from V and 0 bases from J, with 14 bases between. The chain's CDR3 is CASSIPGTGSSYNSPLHF. The CDR3 DNA sequence: TGTGCCAGTAGTATACCTGGGACGGGAAGCTCCTATAATTCACCCCTCCACTTT.

The rearrangement uses TRBV18 and TRBJ2-2; 7 nucleotides match TRBD2. The length of the CDR3 is 21 residues. Trimming took 4 bases from V and 3 from J; bases not matched to a gene: 23. Looked up from germline, CDR1 is KGHSH and CDR2 is LQKENI. CDR3 protein: CASSRRLIEGSGFTYTGELFF. Here the CDR3 DNA reads TGTGCCAGCTCACGACGACTAATCGAAGGTAGCGGGTTTACTTACACCGGGGAGCTGTTTTTT.

The chain carries TRBV10-3 and TRBJ2-2; 10 nucleotides align to TRBD2. The CDR3 length is 14 residues. J lost 5 bases, V lost 6 bases, and 3 bases had no gene match. From germline, CDR1 is ENHRY and CDR2 SYGVKD. Written as DNA, the CDR3 is TGTGCCATCAGATTAGCGGGAGGAACCGGGGAGCTGTTTTTT. Translation gives CAIRLAGGTGELFF.

This chain connects TRBV11-3 to TRBJ2-5; TRBD2 aligns across 14 bases. V was pared by 5 bases and J by 4 bases, with 9 bases of the junction left unmatched. The CDR3 is 17 amino acids. Germline V gives CDR1 SGHNT, CDR2 YENEEA. CDR3: CASSKRLAGGPRETQYF. The CDR3 coding sequence is TGTGCCAGCAGCAAACGACTAGCGGGAGGGCCTAGAGAGACCCAGTACTTC.

The V gene is TRBV7-8, the J gene TRBJ2-5; 9 positions agree with TRBD2. Germline-derived CDR1 and CDR2 are SGHVS and FQNEAQ. The length of the CDR3 is 16 residues. Unmatched junction bases numbered 10, after V lost 5 bases and J lost 3 bases. The CDR3: CASSRAELAGKETQYF. CDR3 DNA: TGTGCCAGCAGCCGAGCGGAGCTAGCGGGAAAAGAGACCCAGTACTTC.

The chain is built from TRBV12-3 or TRBV12-4 and TRBJ2-5; 10 bases align to TRBD2. With V trimmed by 6 bases and J by 5 bases, 3 bases remained unmatched. The CDR3 is 13 amino acids. CDR3 region: CASRGSGRETQYF. As DNA, the CDR3 is TGTGCCAGCAGGGGTAGCGGGAGGGAGACCCAGTACTTC.

The chain has TRBV25-1 and TRBJ2-5; 11 bases line up with TRBD2. The CDR3 runs to 14 residues. V lost 7 bases to trimming and J lost 6 bases; unmatched junction nucleotides: 7. Germline CDR1 and CDR2: MGHDK and SYGVNS. The CDR3 coding sequence is TGTGCCAGCACCGTAGCGGGGGGGCCGAAGACCCAGTACTTC. Translating gives CASTVAGGPKTQYF.